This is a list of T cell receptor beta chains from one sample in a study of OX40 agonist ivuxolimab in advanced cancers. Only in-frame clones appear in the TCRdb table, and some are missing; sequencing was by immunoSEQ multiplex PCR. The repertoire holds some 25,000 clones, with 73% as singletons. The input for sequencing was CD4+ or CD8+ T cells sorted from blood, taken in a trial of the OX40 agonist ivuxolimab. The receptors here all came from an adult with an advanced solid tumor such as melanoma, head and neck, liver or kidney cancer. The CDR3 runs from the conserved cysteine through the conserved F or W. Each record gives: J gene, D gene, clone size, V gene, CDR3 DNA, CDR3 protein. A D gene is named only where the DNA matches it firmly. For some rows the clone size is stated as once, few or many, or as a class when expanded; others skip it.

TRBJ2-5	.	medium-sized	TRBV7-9	TGTGCCAGCAGCCCAGAGGTAGGAGAAGAGACCCAGTACTTC	CASSPEVGEETQYF
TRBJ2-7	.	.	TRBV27	TGTGCCAGCAGTTCTGGACAGTCGTACGAGCAGTACTTC	CASSSGQSYEQYF
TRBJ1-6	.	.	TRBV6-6	TGTGCCAGCAGCCTTAGGGCGGGGGTTAATTCACCCCTCCACTTT	CASSLRAGVNSPLHF
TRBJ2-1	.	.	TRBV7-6	TGTGCCAGCAGCTTAGCTAAACGTGGGGGGGCGGTTATGTTACACGAGCAGTTCTTC	CASSLAKRGGAVMLHEQFF
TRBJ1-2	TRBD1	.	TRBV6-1	TGTGCCAGCAGTGTTCAGAGGACAGGGGGTTCCTATGGCTACACCTTC	CASSVQRTGGSYGYTF
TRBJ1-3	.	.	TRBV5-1	TGCGCCAGCAGCTTGGGAACAGTCTCTGGAAACACCATATATTTT	CASSLGTVSGNTIYF
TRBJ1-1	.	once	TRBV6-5	TGTGCCAGCAGGTTACAGGGCGTCAACACTGAAGCTTTCTTT	CASRLQGVNTEAFF
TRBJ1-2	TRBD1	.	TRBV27	TGTGCCAGCAGTTTATCGACTAGGACAGGGAGTGGCTACACCTTC	CASSLSTRTGSGYTF
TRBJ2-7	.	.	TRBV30	TGTGCCTGGAGTGACGAGACAGCCTACGAGCAGTACTTC	CAWSDETAYEQYF
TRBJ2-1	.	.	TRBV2	TGTGCCAGCAGTCCCACTACCAATGAGCAGTTCTTC	CASSPTTNEQFF
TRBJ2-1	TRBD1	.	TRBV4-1	TGCGCCAGCAGCCGCCCGACAGGGATCGGGCCCTACAATGAGCAGTTCTTC	CASSRPTGIGPYNEQFF
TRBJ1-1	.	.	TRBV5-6	TGTGCCAGCAGCTTGGGCGTCGGGAACACTGAAGCTTTCTTT	CASSLGVGNTEAFF
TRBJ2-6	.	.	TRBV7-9	TGTGCCAGCAGCTTAGCTAGTGCTGGGGCCAACGTCCTGACTTTC	CASSLASAGANVLTF
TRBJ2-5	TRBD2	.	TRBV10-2	TGCGCCAGCAGTCGGACTAGCGGTAGGCGGGAGACCCAGTACTTC	CASSRTSGRRETQYF
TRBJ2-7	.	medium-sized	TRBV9	TGTGCCAGCAGCCCGCCGGGGGAGGTCGTCTACGAGCAGTACTTC	CASSPPGEVVYEQYF
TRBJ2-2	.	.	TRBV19	TGTGCCAGTACCCCGTACACCGGGGAGCTGTTTTTT	CASTPYTGELFF
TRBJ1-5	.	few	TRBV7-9	TGTGCCAGCAGCTTCGGAGGCAATCAGCCCCAGCATTTT	CASSFGGNQPQHF
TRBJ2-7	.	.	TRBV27	TGTGCCAGCAGTTTAAAGGGGGGCCAATACTCCTACGAGCAGTACTTC	CASSLKGGQYSYEQYF
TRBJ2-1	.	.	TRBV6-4	TGTGCCAGCATCTCCCGGGACGGTCCCTACAATGAGCAGTTCTTC	CASISRDGPYNEQFF
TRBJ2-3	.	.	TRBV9	TGTGCCAGCAGCGCGCGAGGGGATACGCAGTATTTT	CASSARGDTQYF
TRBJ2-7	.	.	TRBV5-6	TGTGCCAGCAGCCGAGCGGCCTACGAGCAGTACTTC	CASSRAAYEQYF
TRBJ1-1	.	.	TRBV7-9	TGTGCCAGCAGCTTCTTGGGGCCTGAAGCTTTCTTT	CASSFLGPEAFF
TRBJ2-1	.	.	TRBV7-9	TGTGCCAGCAGCCCTCCTGCGGGACAGAGCTCCAATGAGCAGTTCTTC	CASSPPAGQSSNEQFF
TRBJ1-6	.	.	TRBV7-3	TGTGCCAGCAGCTTAGGGGCCTATAATTCACCCCTCCACTTT	CASSLGAYNSPLHF
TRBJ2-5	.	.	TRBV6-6	TGTGCCAGCAGTTCTACTGGGACCCAGTACTTC	CASSSTGTQYF
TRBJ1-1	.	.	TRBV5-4	TGTGCCAGCGGCCCTGGGGGCCAGGGCACTGAAGCTTTCTTT	CASGPGGQGTEAFF